One and the same sample provided the 17 T cell receptor beta chains below, sequenced in a study of cytotoxic CD8 clonotypes in ibrutinib-treated CLL. The data were produced by immunoSEQ multiplex PCR, yet TCRdb's version contains in-frame clones alone and is incomplete. The sample has hundreds of thousands of clones; 70% are singletons. Sample: PBMCs, taken after 24 months of ibrutinib treatment. These receptors all come from a human donor with chronic lymphocytic leukemia.

This clone has more than one count but fewer than ten. The chain couples TRBV18 to TRBJ1-1; TRBD1 is a possible D gene (6 bases). Germline values: CDR1 KGHSH, CDR2 LQKENI. The CDR3 loop spans 15 amino acids. The germline V and J ends were trimmed by 6 bases and 1 base, with 15 bases remaining between them. CDR3 region: CASSQGTMGNTEAFF. CDR3 nucleotides: TGTGCCAGCTCCCAGGGGACTATGGGGAACACTGAAGCTTTCTTT. The entire variable domain, with the rest obtained from reference TRBV18 and TRBJ1-1, is as follows: NAGVMQNPRHLVRRRGQEARLRCSPMKGHSHVYWYRQLPEEGLKFMVYLQKENIIDESGMPKERFSAEFPKEGPSILRIQQVVRGDSAAYFCASSQGTMGNTEAFFGQGTRLTVV.

J is TRBJ2-7 and V is TRBV9; 9 bases map to TRBD1. V was clipped by 4 bases and J by 4 bases; unmatched bases: 9. The CDR3 totals 15 residues. Per the germline V gene, CDR1 is SGDLS and CDR2 is YYNGEE. Here the CDR3 reads CASSLTGTGTYEQYF. DNA of the CDR3: TGTGCCAGCAGCTTAACCGGGACAGGGACATACGAGCAGTACTTC.

The V gene is TRBV2, the J gene TRBJ1-2; 7 bases agree with TRBD1. The J segment lost 0 bases and the V segment lost 5 bases, leaving 9 bases of the junction unmatched. Per germline, CDR1 SNHLY and CDR2 FYNNEI. The CDR3 totals 16 residues. The CDR3 DNA is TGTGCCAGCAGTCCCCGGGACAGACCGTCTAACTATGGCTACACCTTC. Translating gives CASSPRDRPSNYGYTF. The full variable domain, its missing parts supplied by reference TRBV2 and TRBJ1-2, is EPEVTQTPSHQVTQMGQEVILRCVPISNHLYFYWYRQILGQKVEFLVSFYNNEISEKSEIFDDQFSVERPDGSNFTLKIRSTKLEDSAMYFCASSPRDRPSNYGYTFGSGTRLTVV.

J is TRBJ2-2 and V is TRBV30; D may be TRBD1 (6 bases). CDR1 is GTSNPN, CDR2 SVGIG, per germline (reference sequence). Trimming pared 6 bases from V and 0 bases from J, leaving 11 bases between. The CDR3 loop spans 14 amino acids. The CDR3 coding sequence is TGTGCCTGCAGGTCAGGGGCGAACACCGGGGAGCTGTTTTTT. It yields the protein CACRSGANTGELFF.

V usage is TRBV28 and J usage is TRBJ2-1; no clear D gene. The CDR3 totals 13 residues. V was trimmed by 6 bases and J by 4 bases, leaving 10 bases between them. Germline V gene data show CDR1 as MDHEN and CDR2 as SYDVKM. The CDR3 loop is CASSPGFYNEQFF. In DNA, the CDR3 is TGTGCCAGCAGCCCCGGGTTTTACAATGAGCAGTTCTTC.

This clone was observed a handful of times. CDR3 amino acids: CASSQAVSQETQYF. The DNA for the CDR3 is TGCGCCAGCAGCCAAGCGGTTTCCCAAGAGACCCAGTACTTC. This chain connects TRBV4-1 to TRBJ2-5; D call uncertain. The CDR3 is made up of 14 amino acids. V was cut by 1 base and J by 1 base, with 7 bases left in between. Germline CDR1 reads MGHRA; CDR2 reads YSYEKL.

This rearrangement joins TRBV5-1 to TRBJ2-7; a weak D match, TRBD2 (5 bases). From germline, CDR1 is SGHRS and CDR2 YFSETQ. The V end lost 0 bases, the J end lost 5 bases, and 18 bases lay between the germline ends. The CDR3 extends over 16 amino acids. CDR3 residues: CASSLEAWGVKHEQYF. CDR3 in DNA: TGCGCCAGCAGCTTGGAGGCTTGGGGAGTGAAGCACGAGCAGTACTTC.

The DNA for the CDR3 is TGTGCCAGCAGCTTAGAGGGCGGGGAGCAGTTCTTC. It codes for CASSLEGGEQFF. The chain is built from TRBV7-3 and TRBJ2-1, with D possibly TRBD2 on 5 matching bases. The CDR3 contains 12 residues. V was cut by 2 bases and J by 10 bases, with 9 bases left in between. CDR1 SGHTA and CDR2 FQGTGA come from the germline V gene.

This clone was observed a handful of times. The rearrangement links TRBV2 to TRBJ2-3; D not resolved. CDR3 length: 12 amino acids. From germline, CDR1 is SNHLY and CDR2 FYNNEI. The germline V and J ends were trimmed by 2 bases and 6 bases, with 6 bases remaining between them. As DNA, the CDR3 is TGTGCCAGCAGTGAATCCTTGGATACGCAGTATTTT. Its translation: CASSESLDTQYF. Using reference TRBV2 and TRBJ2-3 for the parts outside the CDR3, the full variable domain is EPEVTQTPSHQVTQMGQEVILRCVPISNHLYFYWYRQILGQKVEFLVSFYNNEISEKSEIFDDQFSVERPDGSNFTLKIRSTKLEDSAMYFCASSESLDTQYFGPGTRLTVL.

This clone was seen a handful of times. V gene TRBV5-8 combines with J gene TRBJ1-3, with D hard to call. This CDR3 has 15 residues. V dropped 0 bases and J dropped 3 bases, with 10 bases sitting between them. Germline CDR1 is SGHTS and CDR2 is YDEGEE. CDR3 residues: CASSLEGGVGNTIYF. The CDR3 nucleotides are TGTGCCAGCAGCTTGGAGGGCGGTGTTGGAAACACCATATATTTT.

The rearrangement uses TRBV9 and TRBJ2-7; 9 nucleotides line up with TRBD2. CDR3 length: 15 residues. Germline V gives CDR1 SGDLS, CDR2 YYNGEE. V gave up 2 bases and J gave up 4 bases; unmatched junction bases: 7. Here the CDR3 DNA reads TGTGCCAGCAGCGTTCAGCTAGCGGGAATGTACGAGCAGTACTTC. Amino acid sequence: CASSVQLAGMYEQYF.

Comment on this clone: The junction and the germline gene differ at one end; a read error may be behind it. This rearrangement joins TRBV10-3 to TRBJ1-1; D is uncertain. The CDR3 length is 12 residues. The germline V gene encodes CDR1 ENHRY and CDR2 SYGVKD. The DNA of the CDR3 is TGTGCCATCAGTGACGCTCGGGGTATCAACCAATTT. Translating it yields CAISDARGINQF.

This chain connects TRBV18 to TRBJ1-2; the D gene is possibly TRBD1 (6 bases). Germline V gives CDR1 KGHSH, CDR2 LQKENI. This CDR3 is built from 13 residues. The V end lost 2 bases, the J end lost 6 bases, and 10 bases lay between the germline ends. CDR3 residues: CASSPTGWDGYTF. In nucleotides, the CDR3 is TGTGCCAGCTCACCAACAGGGTGGGATGGCTACACCTTC.

In this sample, this clone turned up a few times. V and J are TRBV6-6 and TRBJ2-7; D is possibly TRBD2 (6 bases). The germline CDR1 and CDR2 sequences are MNHNY and SVGAGI (reference sequence). The CDR3 is 15 residues long. The V end lost 5 bases, the J end lost 0 bases, and 14 bases lay between the germline ends. CDR3 sequence (DNA): TGTGCCAGCAGTCGAGAGCGGGCCATCTCCTACGAGCAGTACTTC. Protein sequence: CASSRERAISYEQYF.

The rearrangement uses TRBV2 and TRBJ2-7, with TRBD2 as a possible D gene (5 bases). The CDR3 consists of 13 residues. Germline-derived CDR1 and CDR2 are SNHLY and FYNNEI. The germline V and J ends were trimmed by 4 bases and 7 bases, with 14 bases remaining between them. CDR3 residues: CASSVGVSVEQYF. The CDR3, as DNA: TGTGCCAGCAGTGTCGGGGTATCCGTGGAGCAGTACTTC.

The rearrangement links TRBV5-7 to TRBJ2-1, with 9 bases aligning to TRBD2. TRBV5-7 is reported as an ORF; its role is uncertain. The CDR3 length is 17 residues. V trimming: 2 bases; J trimming: 5 bases; junction bases outside the gene matches: 11. CDR3 coding DNA: TGTGCCAGCAGCTTTATCAGTGGCGGGAGGGCCCACAATGAGCAGTTCTTC. Translation gives CASSFISGGRAHNEQFF.

The rearrangement uses TRBV18 and TRBJ1-4; D not resolved. V gave up 1 base and J gave up 6 bases, with 12 bases separating them. CDR1 is KGHSH and CDR2 is LQKENI in the germline V gene. The CDR3 runs 15 residues. In DNA, the CDR3 is TGTGCCAGCTCACCACAAGCCGTTCCAGATGAAAAACTGTTTTTT. It yields the protein CASSPQAVPDEKLFF.